These 22 T cell receptor beta chains were all obtained from the same sample, sequenced in a study of T cell responses to AZD1222 COVID-19 vaccine. TCRdb's copy holds only in-frame clones and misses some; the assay was immunoSEQ multiplex PCR. The sample shows roughly 100,000 clones, about nine tenths of them seen only once. Sequencing was performed on peripheral blood, taken on day 0 of AZD1222 vaccination. These receptors were taken from an adult in good health.

In its sample, this clone was seen once. The gene calls are TRBV6-5 and TRBJ1-1; D gene ambiguous. Trimming took off 9 bases at V and 9 bases at J, with 17 bases between the two ends. Per the germline V gene, CDR1 is MNHEY and CDR2 is SVGAGI. This CDR3 spans 12 amino acids. The CDR3 sequence: CASSPGARKAFF. The CDR3 DNA is TGTGCCAGTTCCCCGGGTGCGCGGAAAGCTTTCTTT.

The chain combines TRBV6-6 with TRBJ1-2; maybe TRBD1 (5 bases). Germline V gene data show CDR1 as MNHNY and CDR2 as SVGAGI (reference sequence). The CDR3 is 16 amino acids. Trimming left V 5 bases short and J 3 bases short, with 19 bases between. The CDR3 bases are TGTGCCAGCAGTCGACAAATGGGGGTTGGGGACTATGGCTACACCTTC. This sequence encodes CASSRQMGVGDYGYTF.

The CDR3 sequence: CASSEGGGSEAFF. CDR3 DNA sequence: TGTGCCAGCAGTGAAGGTGGAGGGTCTGAAGCTTTCTTT. The V and J genes are TRBV2 and TRBJ1-1; D ambiguous. The CDR3 has 13 amino acids. Germline CDR1 is SNHLY and CDR2 is FYNNEI. V was shortened by 1 base and J by 6 bases, with 9 bases between the two germline ends.

V is TRBV19 and J is TRBJ1-5, with D perhaps matching TRBD1 (5 bases). The V gene lost 10 bases and the J gene lost 4 bases, with 17 bases spanning the gap. CDR3 length: 14 residues. Germline V CDR1 and CDR2: LNHDA, SQIVND (reference sequence). Written as DNA, the CDR3 is TGTGCCACCGGCCTATTGGGGCTAAATCAGCCCCAGCATTTT. Translation gives CATGLLGLNQPQHF.

The V and J genes are TRBV18 and TRBJ2-5; TRBD2 aligns across 8 bases. CDR1 is KGHSH and CDR2 is LQKENI in the germline V gene. V was pared by 3 bases and J by 5 bases, with 5 bases of the junction left unmatched. This CDR3 region has 14 residues. As DNA, the CDR3 is TGTGCCAGCTCACCGGCGGGAGGCATTGAGACCCAGTACTTC. Its translation: CASSPAGGIETQYF.

This chain joins TRBV6-5 and TRBJ1-1, with 7 bases identical to TRBD1. The CDR3 covers 15 residues. Germline CDR1 and CDR2: MNHEY and SVGAGI. The V segment lost 6 bases and the J segment 0 bases; nucleotides outside the gene matches: 7. The chain's CDR3 is CASRPRQGLNTEAFF. As DNA, the CDR3 is TGTGCCAGCAGACCCCGACAGGGACTGAACACTGAAGCTTTCTTT.

This sequence joins TRBV7-8 and TRBJ2-5; D assignment may be TRBD1 or TRBD2 (5 bases each). Germline values: CDR1 SGHVS, CDR2 FQNEAQ. Trimming stripped 7 bases from V and 1 base from J, with 10 bases between. The CDR3 is 13 amino acids. CDR3 loop: CASNEGTQETQYF. CDR3 bases: TGTGCCAGCAACGAAGGGACCCAAGAGACCCAGTACTTC.

The V and J genes are TRBV27 and TRBJ1-1; D call uncertain. Germline V gene lookup returns CDR1 MNHEY and CDR2 SMNVEV (reference sequence). V lost 2 bases and J lost 1, with 5 bases in between. The CDR3 extends over 13 amino acids. CDR3 in amino acids: CASSLGSNTEAFF. In nucleotides, the CDR3 is TGTGCCAGCAGTTTAGGGTCGAACACTGAAGCTTTCTTT.

The chain combines TRBV16 with TRBJ1-4; D is unresolved. CDR1 is KGHSY, CDR2 FQNENV, per germline. V lost 1 base to trimming and J lost 4 bases, with 10 bases between them. CDR3 size: 15 residues. The CDR3 sequence: CASSQFGGINEKLFF. CDR3 bases: TGTGCCAGCAGCCAATTCGGCGGGATTAATGAAAAACTGTTTTTT.

In its sample, this clone was seen a few times. The CDR3 region has the DNA TGTGCCAGCAGCTTAGCCAGTGGAGAGCAGTACTTC. Translation: CASSLASGEQYF. The chain links TRBV7-9 to TRBJ2-7; D remains ambiguous. V was trimmed by 0 bases and J by 7 bases, leaving 7 bases between them. Germline CDR1 reads SEHNR; CDR2 reads FQNEAQ (reference sequence). This CDR3 region has 12 residues.

V usage is TRBV19 and J usage is TRBJ1-5; D call uncertain. Between the trimmed V and J ends, which lost 7 bases and 0 bases, there was a span of 13 bases. Germline lookup yields CDR1 LNHDA and CDR2 SQIVND (reference sequence). This CDR3 has 15 amino acids. CDR3 sequence: CASNSDIYSNQPQHF. The CDR3 region has the DNA TGTGCCAGTAACTCAGACATCTATAGCAATCAGCCCCAGCATTTT.

The chain carries TRBV29-1 and TRBJ1-1; no definite D call. Germline V gives CDR1 SQVTM, CDR2 ANQGSEA. The CDR3 contains 12 residues. V was trimmed by 2 bases and J by 0 bases, leaving 4 bases between them. Here the CDR3 DNA reads TGCAGCGTTGAACAGCTGAACACTGAAGCTTTCTTT. As protein: CSVEQLNTEAFF.

The chain is built from TRBV7-9 and TRBJ2-7, with 9 bases lining up with TRBD1. Germline values: CDR1 SEHNR, CDR2 FQNEAQ (reference sequence). The CDR3 is made up of 14 amino acids. The J segment lost 8 bases and the V segment lost 0 bases, leaving 5 bases of the junction unmatched. The DNA of the CDR3 is TGTGCCAGCAGCTTAGCCCAACAGGGGGCGCAGCAGTACTTC. This translates into CASSLAQQGAQQYF.

The J gene is TRBJ2-5, the V gene TRBV6-5, with D hard to call. This CDR3 has 14 amino acids. CDR1 and CDR2 (germline): MNHEY, SVGAGI. V was trimmed by 0 bases and J by 2 bases, leaving 7 bases between them. The CDR3 spells CASSYSDRQETQYF. CDR3 bases: TGTGCCAGCAGTTACTCGGATCGTCAAGAGACCCAGTACTTC.

The CDR3 protein is CASSPRTGVADTQYF. CDR3 DNA: TGTGCCAGTAGTCCTCGGACAGGGGTAGCAGATACGCAGTATTTT. The V gene is TRBV19, the J gene TRBJ2-3; 9 nucleotides agree with TRBD1. Trimming cost V 5 bases and J 4 bases; bases outside gene matches: 7. Germline V gene data show CDR1 as LNHDA and CDR2 as SQIVND (reference sequence). The CDR3 has 15 residues. Complete variable domain (other parts from reference TRBV19 and TRBJ2-3): DGGITQSPKYLFRKEGQNVTLSCEQNLNHDAMYWYRQDPGQGLRLIYYSQIVNDFQKGDIAEGYSVSREKKESFPLTVTSAQKNPTAFYLCASSPRTGVADTQYFGPGTRLTVL.

The rearrangement joins TRBV27 to TRBJ2-1, with D unresolved. The CDR3 is 14 residues long. Germline CDR1 MNHEY, CDR2 SMNVEV (reference sequence). The ends were cut back, 2 bases at V and 3 bases at J, with 8 bases in the middle. CDR3: CASSLKAVYNEQFF. In DNA form, the CDR3 reads TGTGCCAGCAGTTTAAAGGCAGTCTACAATGAGCAGTTCTTC.

The chain carries TRBV15 and TRBJ1-2, with 9 bases identical to TRBD1. The CDR3 sequence is 16 residues long. With 5 bases clipped from V and 8 bases from J, the junction kept 15 bases outside the gene matches. CDR1 and CDR2 from the germline V gene are LNHNV and YYDKDF (reference sequence). The CDR3 reads CATSLYPGQGVRGYTF. The CDR3 bases are TGTGCCACCAGCCTGTATCCGGGACAGGGTGTGCGAGGCTACACCTTC.

The genes are TRBV27 and TRBJ1-1; D unclear. The CDR3 extends over 13 amino acids. CDR1 and CDR2 (germline): MNHEY, SMNVEV (reference sequence). The V end was cut by 6 bases, the J end by 1 base, with 9 bases between. In DNA, the CDR3 is TGTGCCAGCAGCCCCGGACGGAACACTGAAGCTTTCTTT. Its translation is CASSPGRNTEAFF.

The CDR3 loop reads CASSQTSAGGQQETQYF. Here the CDR3 DNA reads TGCGCCAGCAGCCAAACTTCGGCGGGGGGGCAACAAGAGACCCAGTACTTC. The rearrangement links TRBV4-1 to TRBJ2-5; 9 positions agree with TRBD2. Germline CDR1 is MGHRA and CDR2 is YSYEKL. This CDR3 is 17 amino acids long. Trimming at V came to 2 bases and at J to 2 bases, leaving 9 bases not matched to a gene.

The chain is built from TRBV11-2 and TRBJ2-7; D call uncertain. Deletions cut 2 bases from V and 2 bases from J, with 10 bases between. This CDR3 contains 14 residues. Germline loops: CDR1 SGHAT, CDR2 FQNNGV. The CDR3 is CASSLIGRTYEQYF. As DNA, the CDR3 is TGTGCCAGCAGCTTAATAGGCAGGACCTACGAGCAGTACTTC. Filled out from reference TRBV11-2 and TRBJ2-7, the complete variable domain reads EAGVAQSPRYKIIEKRQSVAFWCNPISGHATLYWYQQILGQGPKLLIQFQNNGVVDDSQLPKDRFSAERLKGVDSTLKIQPAKLEDSAVYLCASSLIGRTYEQYFGPGTRLTVT.

The chain joins TRBV4-2 to TRBJ2-2; a weak D match, TRBD1 (7 bases). This CDR3 has 16 residues. Trimming stripped 2 bases from V and 1 base from J, with 11 bases between. Germline assignment: CDR1 LGHNA and CDR2 YNFKEQ. CDR3 amino acids: CASSQQGGRNTGELFF. The DNA for the CDR3 is TGTGCCAGCAGCCAACAGGGGGGTCGGAACACCGGGGAGCTGTTTTTT.

The chain employs TRBV11-2 and TRBJ2-7; the D gene is possibly TRBD1 (5 bases). Deletions cut 3 bases from V and 5 bases from J, with 11 bases between. The CDR3 spans 13 residues. In germline, CDR1 is SGHAT, CDR2 FQNNGV. The CDR3 nucleotides are TGTGCCAGCAGCTTGCCAGGGAACCACGAGCAGTACTTC. Translation gives CASSLPGNHEQYF.